The rows below give T cell receptor beta chains drawn from one sample of a study of cytomegalovirus exposure and HLA in healthy donors. Sequencing used immunoSEQ multiplex PCR; TCRdb keeps in-frame clones, though not all of them. This table has 150,000 or so clones, more than 65% appearing once. The material sequenced was PBMCs. These receptors all stem from a woman aged 25 to 39 in good health and CMV-seronegative. Both conserved end residues are part of each CDR3. A D gene is named only where the DNA matches it firmly. Clone size, where shown, is once, few, many, or a class for clones that have expanded.

v_call	clone_size	j_call	d_call	cdr3_nt	cdr3_aa
TRBV29-1	-	TRBJ1-1	TRBD1	TGCAGCGTCGCAGGGGGCTGGATGGCTTTCTTT	CSVAGGWMAFF
TRBV30	once	TRBJ1-2	-	TGTGCCTGGAGCGCCCCCGGTACCTATGGCTACACCTTC	CAWSAPGTYGYTF
TRBV11-1	-	TRBJ2-5	TRBD2	TGTGCCAGCAGCTTAGGTCCTAGCGGGAGGGCCCTCCCGGAGACCCAGTACTTC	CASSLGPSGRALPETQYF
TRBV5-8	-	TRBJ2-1	-	TGTGCCAGCAGCTTATTCCTTCAGGCCGGCAATGAGCAGTTCTTC	CASSLFLQAGNEQFF
TRBV28	-	TRBJ2-7	TRBD1	TGTGCCAGCAGTTTCACAGGGGGCTCCTACGAGCAGTACTTC	CASSFTGGSYEQYF
TRBV28	-	TRBJ1-1	-	TGTGCCAGCAGTTTTATCGACAGGAACACTGAAGCTTTCTTT	CASSFIDRNTEAFF
TRBV6-5	once	TRBJ2-5	TRBD2	TGTGCCAGCAGGCTAGGACTAGCGCAACGCGAGACCCAGTACTTC	CASRLGLAQRETQYF
TRBV9	once	TRBJ1-6	-	TGTGCCAGCAGCGCCAGGGTGTATAATTCACCCCTCCACTTT	CASSARVYNSPLHF
TRBV4-2	-	TRBJ1-1	-	TGTGCCAGCAGCCAGAGCAGGGGCAACACTGAAGCTTTCTTT	CASSQSRGNTEAFF
TRBV2	-	TRBJ2-7	TRBD1	TGTGCCAGCGGGAGGGACAGGGACTACGAGCAGTACTTC	CASGRDRDYEQYF
TRBV2	-	TRBJ2-1	TRBD2	TGTGCCAGCAGTGAAGTGGAGTCTAGCGGACCCAATGAGCAGTTCTTC	CASSEVESSGPNEQFF
TRBV28	-	TRBJ1-2	-	TGTGCCACCCACCTCGAACAGATTAACTATGGCTACACCTTC	CATHLEQINYGYTF
TRBV10-3	-	TRBJ2-3	-	TGTGCCATCACAGGCTCTCTTGGATCGGATACGCAGTATTTT	CAITGSLGSDTQYF
TRBV28	-	TRBJ1-4	TRBD1	TGTGCCAGCAGCCAACAACAGGGGGCGCGAGAAAAACTGTTTTTT	CASSQQQGAREKLFF
TRBV29-1	-	TRBJ1-2	TRBD1	TGCAGCGTTGAAGACAGGACAGGGAATGGCTACACCTTC	CSVEDRTGNGYTF
TRBV25-1	-	TRBJ1-1	TRBD1	TGTGCCAGCAGTGGAGTAGGGACAGGGGCCACTGAAGCTTTCTTT	CASSGVGTGATEAFF
TRBV6-5	-	TRBJ1-5	TRBD1	TGTGCCAGCAGCGAAGGTAGAGGGGGCACCCAGCATTTT	CASSEGRGGTQHF
TRBV6-5	-	TRBJ1-5	TRBD1	TGTGCCAGCAGAAGAGGGGGCGCGGGTCAGCCCCAGCATTTT	CASRRGGAGQPQHF
TRBV11-2	-	TRBJ1-1	-	TGTGCCAGCAGCTCCATCTACAGGGATCCCCGGGAAGCTTTCTTT	CASSSIYRDPREAFF